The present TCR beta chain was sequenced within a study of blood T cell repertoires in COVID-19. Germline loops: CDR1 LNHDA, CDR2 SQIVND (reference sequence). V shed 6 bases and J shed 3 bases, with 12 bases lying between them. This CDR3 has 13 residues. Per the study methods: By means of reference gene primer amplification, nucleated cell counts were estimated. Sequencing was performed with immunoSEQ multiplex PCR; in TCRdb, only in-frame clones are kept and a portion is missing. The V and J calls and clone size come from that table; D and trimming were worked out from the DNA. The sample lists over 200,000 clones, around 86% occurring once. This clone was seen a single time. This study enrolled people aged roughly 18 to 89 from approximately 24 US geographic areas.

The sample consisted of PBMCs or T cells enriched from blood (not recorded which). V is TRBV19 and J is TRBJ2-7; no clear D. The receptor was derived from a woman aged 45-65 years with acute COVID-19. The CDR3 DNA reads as TGTGCCAGTAGCCCCTCAGAAAGCTACGAGCAGTACTTC. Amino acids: CASSPSESYEQYF.